This T cell receptor (beta chain) is from a study of blood T cells in healthy people across ages. The second PCR ran about 6 to 11 cycles with a sample-barcoded 5' primer and J-beta primers. MiXCR was run by TCRdb on the 5' RACE reads, yielding one entry per CDR3 protein. Of 1.5 million to 2 million distinct CDR3 sequences listed, 49% are singletons. In germline, CDR1 is ENHRY, CDR2 SYGVKD. V lost 10 bases to trimming and J lost 2 bases, with 15 bases between them. The CDR3 totals 14 residues. This rearrangement joins TRBV10-3 to TRBJ2-1; weak D call: TRBD1 (6 bases). The receptor was isolated from a middle-aged woman in good health. The sample taken for sequencing was blood. The CDR3 loop reads CATDEQGTYNEQFF. The CDR3 nucleotides read TGTGCCACCGACGAACAGGGAACCTACAATGAGCAGTTCTTC.